This paragraph covers one TCR beta chain sequence. This specimen comes from a study of cytomegalovirus exposure and HLA in healthy donors. The CDR3 consists of 16 residues. Germline values: CDR1 LGHNA, CDR2 YNFKEQ. The V gene lost 0 bases and the J gene lost 5 bases, with 13 bases spanning the gap. A multiplex PCR was run with 60 Vbeta primers and 13 Jbeta primers. Libraries were prepared by immunoSEQ multiplex PCR; TCRdb keeps only in-frame clonotypes and omits some of them. The sample shows just over 95,000 clones, around 76% of them seen only once. The source is a human donor in good health. The rearrangement uses TRBV4-2 and TRBJ2-2; a weak D match, TRBD1 (6 bases). Sequenced input: PBMCs. CDR3 sequence: CASSQDRTGTTGELFF. The CDR3 DNA reads as TGTGCCAGCAGCCAAGATCGAACAGGGACGACCGGGGAGCTGTTTTTT.